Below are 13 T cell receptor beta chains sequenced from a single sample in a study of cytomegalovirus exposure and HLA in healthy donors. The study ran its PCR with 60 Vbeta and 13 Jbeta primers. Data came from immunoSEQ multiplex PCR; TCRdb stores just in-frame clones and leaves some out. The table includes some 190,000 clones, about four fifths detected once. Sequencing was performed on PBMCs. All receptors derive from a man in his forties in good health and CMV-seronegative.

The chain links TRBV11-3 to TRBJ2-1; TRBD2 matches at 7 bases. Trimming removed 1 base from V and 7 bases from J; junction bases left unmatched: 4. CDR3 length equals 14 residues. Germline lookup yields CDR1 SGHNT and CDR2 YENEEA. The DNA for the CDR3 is TGTGCCAGCAGCTTAGGCGGGAGTCAGAATGAGCAGTTCTTC. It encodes CASSLGGSQNEQFF.

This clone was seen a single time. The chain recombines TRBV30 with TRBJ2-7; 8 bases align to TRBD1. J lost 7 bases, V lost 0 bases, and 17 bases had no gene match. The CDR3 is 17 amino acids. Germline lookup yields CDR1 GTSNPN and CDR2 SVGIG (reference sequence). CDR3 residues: CAWSVRAGQVLSREQYF. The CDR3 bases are TGTGCCTGGAGTGTACGGGCGGGACAGGTCTTATCGCGGGAGCAGTACTTC.

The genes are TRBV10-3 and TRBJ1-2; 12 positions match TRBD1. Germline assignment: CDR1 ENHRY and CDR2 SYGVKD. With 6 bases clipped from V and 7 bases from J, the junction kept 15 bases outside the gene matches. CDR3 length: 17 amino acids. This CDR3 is CAIRAGGTGGTQLGYTF. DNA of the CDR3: TGTGCCATCAGAGCGGGTGGGACAGGGGGCACCCAGCTTGGCTACACCTTC.

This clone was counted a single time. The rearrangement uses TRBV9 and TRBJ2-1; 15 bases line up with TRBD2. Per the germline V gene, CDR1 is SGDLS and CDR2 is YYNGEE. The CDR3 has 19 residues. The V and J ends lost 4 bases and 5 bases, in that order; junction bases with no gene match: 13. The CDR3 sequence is CASSLPGQGTSGRNNEQFF. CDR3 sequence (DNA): TGTGCCAGCAGCTTACCGGGACAGGGGACTAGCGGGAGGAACAATGAGCAGTTCTTC.

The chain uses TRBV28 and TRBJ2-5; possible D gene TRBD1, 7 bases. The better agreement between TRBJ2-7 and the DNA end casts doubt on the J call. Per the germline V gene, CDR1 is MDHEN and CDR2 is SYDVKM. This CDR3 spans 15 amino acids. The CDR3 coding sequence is TGTGCCAGCAGTTGGAGGGGACAGCGAAATTACGAGCAGTACTTC. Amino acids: CASSWRGQRNYEQYF.

CDR3 in DNA: TGTGCCAGCAGATCCAGCGGGAGCCGTTACGAGCAGTACTTC. It is translated as CASRSSGSRYEQYF. The rearrangement uses TRBV28 and TRBJ2-7; 8 nucleotides align to TRBD2. CDR1 and CDR2 (germline): MDHEN, SYDVKM. The trim removed 6 bases at V and 4 bases at J, leaving 8 bases unmatched. This CDR3 has 14 amino acids.

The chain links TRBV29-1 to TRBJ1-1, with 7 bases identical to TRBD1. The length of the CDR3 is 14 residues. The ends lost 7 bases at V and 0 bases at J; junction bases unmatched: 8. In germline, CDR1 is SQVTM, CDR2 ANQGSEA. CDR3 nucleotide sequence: TGCAGCGAGGACAGGTGGGATATGAACACTGAAGCTTTCTTT. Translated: CSEDRWDMNTEAFF. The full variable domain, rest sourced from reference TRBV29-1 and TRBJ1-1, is SAVISQKPSRDICQRGTSLTIQCQVDSQVTMMFWYRQQPGQSLTLIATANQGSEATYESGFVIDKFPISRPNLTFSTLTVSNMSPEDSSIYLCSEDRWDMNTEAFFGQGTRLTVV.

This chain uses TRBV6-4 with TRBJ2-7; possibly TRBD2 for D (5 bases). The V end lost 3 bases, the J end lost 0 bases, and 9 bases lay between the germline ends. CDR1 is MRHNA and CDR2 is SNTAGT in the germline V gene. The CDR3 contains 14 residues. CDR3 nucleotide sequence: TGTGCCAGCAGTGATGATGGGAGCTCCTACGAGCAGTACTTC. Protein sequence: CASSDDGSSYEQYF.

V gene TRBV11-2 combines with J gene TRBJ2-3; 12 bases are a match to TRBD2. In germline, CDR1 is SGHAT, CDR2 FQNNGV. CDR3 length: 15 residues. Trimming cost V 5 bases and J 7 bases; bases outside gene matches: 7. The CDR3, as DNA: TGTGCCAGCAGCATGCTAGCGGGAGGGCCTTATACGCAGTATTTT. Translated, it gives CASSMLAGGPYTQYF.

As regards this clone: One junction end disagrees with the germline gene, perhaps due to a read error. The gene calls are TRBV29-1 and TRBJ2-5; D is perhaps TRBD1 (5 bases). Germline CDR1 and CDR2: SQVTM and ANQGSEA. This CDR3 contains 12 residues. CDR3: CSVETDQGTQYF. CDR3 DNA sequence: TGCAGCGTTGAGACAGACCAAGGGACCCAGTACTTC. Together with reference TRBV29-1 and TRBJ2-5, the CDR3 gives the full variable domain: SAVISQKPSRDICQRGTSLTIQCQVDSQVTMMFWYRQQPGQSLTLIATANQGSEATYESGFVIDKFPISRPNLTFSTLTVSNMSPEDSSIYLCSVETDQGTQYFGPGTRLLVL.

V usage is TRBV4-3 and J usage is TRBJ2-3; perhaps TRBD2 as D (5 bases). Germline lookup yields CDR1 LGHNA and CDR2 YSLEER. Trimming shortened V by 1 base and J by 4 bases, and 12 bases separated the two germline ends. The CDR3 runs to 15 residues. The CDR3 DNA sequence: TGCGCCAGCAGCCAAGGGGCTAGCCTCCCAGATACGCAGTATTTT. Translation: CASSQGASLPDTQYF.

The CDR3 sequence: CASSGARLDTQYF. The DNA of the CDR3 is TGTGCCAGCAGTGGGGCCCGGTTAGATACGCAGTATTTT. The chain combines TRBV2 with TRBJ2-3; D uncertain. Trimming stripped 4 bases from V and 5 bases from J, with 10 bases between. This CDR3 comprises 13 residues. Germline V gene sequence: CDR1 SNHLY, CDR2 FYNNEI.

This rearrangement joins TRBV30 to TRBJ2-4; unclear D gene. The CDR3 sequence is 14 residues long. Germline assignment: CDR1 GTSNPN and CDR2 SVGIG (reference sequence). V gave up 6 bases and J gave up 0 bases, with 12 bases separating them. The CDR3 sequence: CACTLNLAKNIQYF. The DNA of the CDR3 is TGTGCCTGCACTCTCAACCTAGCCAAAAACATTCAGTACTTC.